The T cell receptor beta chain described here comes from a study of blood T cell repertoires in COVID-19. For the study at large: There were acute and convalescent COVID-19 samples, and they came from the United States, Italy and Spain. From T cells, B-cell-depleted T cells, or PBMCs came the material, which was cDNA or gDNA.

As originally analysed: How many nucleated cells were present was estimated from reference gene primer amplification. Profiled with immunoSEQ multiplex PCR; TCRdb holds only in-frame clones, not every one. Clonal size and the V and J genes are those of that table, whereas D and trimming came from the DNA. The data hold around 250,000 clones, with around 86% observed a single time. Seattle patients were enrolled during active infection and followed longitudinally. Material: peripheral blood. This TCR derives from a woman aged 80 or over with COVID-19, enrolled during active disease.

Here the CDR3 reads CASSALGGRADTQYF. CDR3 bases: TGTGCCAGCAGTGCCCTCGGGGGTCGGGCGGATACGCAGTATTTT. V usage is TRBV6-4 and J usage is TRBJ2-3, with D perhaps matching TRBD2 (6 bases). The V gene's germline CDR1 is MRHNA and CDR2 SNTAGT. The V end lost 4 bases, the J end lost 6 bases, and 17 bases lay between the germline ends. The CDR3 is made up of 15 amino acids.